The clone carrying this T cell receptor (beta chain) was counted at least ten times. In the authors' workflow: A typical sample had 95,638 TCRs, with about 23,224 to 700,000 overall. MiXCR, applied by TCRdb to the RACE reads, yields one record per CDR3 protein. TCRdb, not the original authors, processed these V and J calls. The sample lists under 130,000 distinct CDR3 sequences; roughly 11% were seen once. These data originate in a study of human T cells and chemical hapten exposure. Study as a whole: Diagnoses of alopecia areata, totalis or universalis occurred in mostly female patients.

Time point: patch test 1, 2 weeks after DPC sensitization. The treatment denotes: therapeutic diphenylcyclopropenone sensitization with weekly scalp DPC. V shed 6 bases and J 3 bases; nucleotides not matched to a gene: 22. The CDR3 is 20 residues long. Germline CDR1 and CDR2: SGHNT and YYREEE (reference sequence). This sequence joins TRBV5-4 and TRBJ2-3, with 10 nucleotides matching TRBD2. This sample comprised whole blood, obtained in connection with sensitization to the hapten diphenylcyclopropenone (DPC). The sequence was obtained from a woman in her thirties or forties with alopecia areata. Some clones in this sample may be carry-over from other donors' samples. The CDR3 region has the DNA TGTGCCAGCATCTATCAGACCCGCAGAAATAGCGGGAGGCTGACAGATACGCAGTATTTT. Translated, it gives CASIYQTRRNSGRLTDTQYF.